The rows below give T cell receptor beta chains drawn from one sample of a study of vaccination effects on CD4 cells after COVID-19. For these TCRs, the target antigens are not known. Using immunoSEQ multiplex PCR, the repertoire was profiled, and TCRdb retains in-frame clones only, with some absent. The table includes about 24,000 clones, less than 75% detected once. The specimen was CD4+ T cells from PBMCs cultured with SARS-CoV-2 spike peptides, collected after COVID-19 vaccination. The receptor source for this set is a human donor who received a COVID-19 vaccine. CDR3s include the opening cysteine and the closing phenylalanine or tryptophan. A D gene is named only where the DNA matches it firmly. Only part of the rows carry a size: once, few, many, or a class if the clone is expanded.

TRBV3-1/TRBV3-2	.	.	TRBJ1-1	CASRRGKYTEAFF	TGTGCCAGCAGGCGCGGCAAATACACTGAAGCTTTCTTT
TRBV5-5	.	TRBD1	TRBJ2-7	CASRMDRGGFYEQYF	TGTGCCAGCAGAATGGACAGGGGCGGTTTTTACGAGCAGTACTTC
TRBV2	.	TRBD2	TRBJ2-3	CASSVSGRITDTQYF	TGTGCCAGCAGCGTAAGCGGGAGAATAACAGATACGCAGTATTTT
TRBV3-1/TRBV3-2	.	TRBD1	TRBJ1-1	CASSQDRGRTEAFF	TGTGCCAGCAGCCAGGACAGGGGTAGGACTGAAGCTTTCTTT
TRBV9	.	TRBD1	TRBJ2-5	CASSVELPRGDRGHETQYF	TGTGCCAGCAGCGTAGAACTCCCGAGGGGGGACAGGGGGCATGAGACCCAGTACTTC
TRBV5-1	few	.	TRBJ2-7	CASSFTESYYEQYF	TGCGCCAGCAGCTTCACAGAAAGTTACTACGAGCAGTACTTC
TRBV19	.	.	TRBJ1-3	CASSIMEGSGNTIYF	TGTGCCAGTAGTATAATGGAGGGGTCCGGAAACACCATATATTTT
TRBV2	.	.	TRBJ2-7	CASTPYWDTKNEQYF	TGTGCCAGCACCCCGTACTGGGACACCAAAAACGAGCAGTACTTC
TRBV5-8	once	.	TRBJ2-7	CASSLGGSRARYEQYF	TGTGCCAGCAGCTTGGGAGGAAGTCGCGCCCGATACGAGCAGTACTTC
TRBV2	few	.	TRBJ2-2	CASSSGVLNGELFF	TGTGCCAGTTCTTCTGGGGTATTAAACGGGGAGCTGTTTTTT
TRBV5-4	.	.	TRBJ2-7	CASSRDLGEQYF	TGTGCCAGCAGCCGAGATTTAGGCGAGCAGTACTTC
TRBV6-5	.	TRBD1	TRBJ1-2	CASNRQGTYGYTF	TGTGCCAGCAATAGACAGGGTACCTATGGCTACACCTTC
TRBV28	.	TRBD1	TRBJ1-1	CASSFGGQGRPNTEAFF	TGTGCCAGCAGTTTTGGGGGACAGGGGAGGCCGAACACTGAAGCTTTCTTT
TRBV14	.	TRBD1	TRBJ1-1	CASSQTGSTEAFF	TGTGCCAGCAGCCAGACAGGGAGCACTGAAGCTTTCTTT
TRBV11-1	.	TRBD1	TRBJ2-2	CASSPGQGAAGELFF	TGTGCCAGCAGCCCGGGACAGGGGGCAGCCGGGGAGCTGTTTTTT
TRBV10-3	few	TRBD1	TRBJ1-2	CAISESLLKGQGAANYGYTF	TGTGCCATCAGTGAGTCGTTATTGAAGGGACAGGGGGCAGCTAACTATGGCTACACCTTC
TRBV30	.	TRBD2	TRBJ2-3	CAWMPQRGLNTQYF	TGTGCCTGGATGCCTCAGCGGGGGCTAAATACGCAGTATTTT
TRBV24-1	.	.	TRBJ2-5	CATSEAGQETQYF	TGTGCCACCAGTGAAGCGGGCCAAGAGACCCAGTACTTC
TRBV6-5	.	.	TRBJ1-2	CASSFRQAYGYTF	TGTGCCAGCAGTTTCAGACAGGCCTATGGCTACACCTTC
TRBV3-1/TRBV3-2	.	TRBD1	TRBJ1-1	CASSYGQANTEAFF	TGTGCCAGCAGCTACGGACAGGCTAACACTGAAGCTTTCTTT
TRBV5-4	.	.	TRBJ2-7	CASSGSEQYF	TGTGCCAGCAGCGGTTCCGAGCAGTACTTC
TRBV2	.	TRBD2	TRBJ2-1	CASSRLAGSNNEQFF	TGTGCCAGCAGTCGACTAGCGGGGTCAAACAATGAGCAGTTCTTC
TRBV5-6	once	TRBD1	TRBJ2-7	CASSLGQGVFYEQYF	TGTGCCAGCAGCTTAGGACAGGGGGTCTTCTACGAGCAGTACTTC
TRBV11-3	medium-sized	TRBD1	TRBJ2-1	CASSLEQGAYNEQFF	TGTGCCAGCAGCTTAGAACAGGGGGCCTACAATGAGCAGTTCTTC
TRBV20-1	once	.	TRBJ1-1	CSASPGNTEAFF	TGCAGTGCTAGTCCAGGGAACACTGAAGCTTTCTTT
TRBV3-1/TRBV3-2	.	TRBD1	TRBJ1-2	CASSQDPDRAGYTF	TGTGCCAGCAGCCAAGATCCGGACAGGGCCGGCTACACCTTC
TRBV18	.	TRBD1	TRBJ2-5	CASSPTGDVSYF	TGTGCCAGCTCACCGACAGGGGATGTTTCGTACTTC
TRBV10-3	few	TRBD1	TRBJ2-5	CAISTTGTEETQYF	TGTGCCATCAGTACGACAGGGACGGAGGAGACCCAGTACTTC
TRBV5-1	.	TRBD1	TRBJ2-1	CASSRPGQGSYNEQFF	TGCGCCAGCAGCAGACCGGGACAGGGTTCGTACAATGAGCAGTTCTTC
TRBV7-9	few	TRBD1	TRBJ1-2	CASSLNPGTATNYGYTF	TGTGCCAGCAGCTTAAACCCTGGGACAGCTACTAACTATGGCTACACCTTC
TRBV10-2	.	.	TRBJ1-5	CASSEIEEPQHF	TGCGCCAGCAGTGAGATCGAGGAGCCCCAGCATTTT
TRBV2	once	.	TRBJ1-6	CASSQSTLHF	TGTGCCAGCTCGCAGAGCACCCTCCACTTT
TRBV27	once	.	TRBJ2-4	CASSTRPDSAKNIQYF	TGTGCCAGCAGTACACGACCCGACAGCGCCAAAAACATTCAGTACTTC
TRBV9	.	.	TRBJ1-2	CASSATGPRYGYTF	TGTGCCAGCAGCGCAACGGGACCGCGCTATGGCTACACCTTC
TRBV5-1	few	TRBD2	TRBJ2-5	CASSSGPGLAQETQYF	TGCGCCAGCAGCTCGGGACCTGGACTAGCTCAAGAGACCCAGTACTTC
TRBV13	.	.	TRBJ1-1	CASSSTVNTEAFF	TGTGCCAGCAGCTCGACCGTGAACACTGAAGCTTTCTTT
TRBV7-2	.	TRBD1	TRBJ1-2	CASSLDPRQGAHGYTF	TGTGCCAGCAGCTTAGACCCAAGACAGGGGGCGCATGGCTACACCTTC
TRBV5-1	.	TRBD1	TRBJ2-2	CASSLGGTTGDVANTGELFF	TGCGCCAGCAGCTTGGGGGGAACAACAGGGGACGTCGCGAACACCGGGGAGCTGTTTTTT
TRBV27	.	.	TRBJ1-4	CASSFFATNEKLFF	TGTGCCAGCAGTTTTTTTGCAACTAATGAAAAACTGTTTTTT
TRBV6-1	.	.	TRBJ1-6	CASSEPQGSISPLHF	TGTGCCAGCAGTGAGCCTCAGGGGAGTATCTCACCCCTCCACTTT
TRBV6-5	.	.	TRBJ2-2	CASRPYPFNTGELFF	TGTGCCAGCAGGCCCTACCCCTTTAACACCGGGGAGCTGTTTTTT
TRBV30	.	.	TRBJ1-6	CAWQGRPNPYNSPLHF	TGTGCCTGGCAGGGACGCCCAAACCCCTATAATTCACCCCTCCACTTT
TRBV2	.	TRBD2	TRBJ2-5	CASSKGTSGRGETQYF	TGTGCCAGCAGTAAGGGGACTAGCGGGAGAGGGGAGACCCAGTACTTC
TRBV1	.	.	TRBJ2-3	CTSSGRLAGATDTQYF	TGCACCAGCAGCGGACGACTAGCGGGGGCCACAGATACGCAGTATTTT
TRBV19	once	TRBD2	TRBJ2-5	CASSIPGEGETQYF	TGTGCCAGTAGTATCCCGGGGGAGGGGGAGACCCAGTACTTC
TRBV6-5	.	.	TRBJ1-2	CASISWTGTNYGYTF	TGTGCCAGCATCAGTTGGACGGGAACTAACTATGGCTACACCTTC
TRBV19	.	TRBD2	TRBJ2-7	CASSIGWASGLYEQYF	TGTGCCAGTAGTATAGGTTGGGCTAGCGGGCTCTACGAGCAGTACTTC
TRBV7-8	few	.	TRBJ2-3	CASSFRLDGTDTQYF	TGTGCCAGCAGCTTCAGACTAGATGGCACAGATACGCAGTATTTT
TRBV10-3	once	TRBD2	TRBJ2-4	CAISSGDLAKNIQYF	TGTGCCATCAGTAGCGGGGATCTAGCCAAAAACATTCAGTACTTC
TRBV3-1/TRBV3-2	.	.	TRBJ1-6	CASSSTQSSYNSPLHF	TGTGCCAGCAGCTCGACCCAGAGCTCCTATAATTCACCCCTCCACTTT
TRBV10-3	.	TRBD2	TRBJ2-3	CAISDSGGEDTQYF	TGTGCCATCAGTGACAGCGGGGGTGAAGATACGCAGTATTTT
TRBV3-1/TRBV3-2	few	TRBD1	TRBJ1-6	CASSQELGTGRPLHF	TGTGCCAGCAGCCAAGAATTAGGGACAGGGAGACCCCTCCACTTT
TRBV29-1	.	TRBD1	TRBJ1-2	CSALGVGGRAYGYTF	TGCAGCGCCCTGGGGGTAGGGGGCAGGGCCTATGGCTACACCTTC